Listed here are 2 T cell receptor beta chains from one sample, sequenced in a study of T cells after yellow fever vaccination. TCRdb fed the 5' RACE reads into MiXCR, producing one record per CDR3 protein. The table records about 320,000 distinct CDR3 sequences, around 4.4% of them present only once. The source was PBMCs, collected 15 days after the yellow fever booster vaccination. These receptors all come from a man in his late teens or twenties who received the YFV17D yellow fever vaccine.

This clonotype has only a few counts. The rearrangement uses TRBV12-3 or TRBV12-4 and TRBJ1-1; the D is unclear. V was shortened by 6 bases and J by 2 bases, with 19 bases between the two germline ends. CDR3 length equals 16 residues. In DNA, the CDR3 is TGTGCCAGCAGCTCCCTGGGCGCCGGGGTCAACACTGAAGCTTTCTTT. Its protein is CASSSLGAGVNTEAFF.

This clonotype was recorded many times. A read error may produce the germline difference seen at one junction end. This chain uses TRBV20-1 with TRBJ1-6, with unresolved D. Germline CDR1 reads DFQATT; CDR2 reads SNEGSKA (reference sequence). CDR3 length equals 11 residues. The CDR3 region is CSAPDRDHHFF. The CDR3 DNA sequence: TGCAGTGCCCCGGACCGAGATCACCATTTTTTT.